Below are 23 T cell receptor beta chains sequenced from a single sample in a study of regulatory T cells. Primers: 52 TRBV forward and 13 TRBJ reverse. Sequencing used immunoSEQ multiplex PCR; TCRdb keeps in-frame clones, though not all of them. There are around 15,000 clones in the sample; 70% to 85% occur only once, and less than 9.5% lies in the top ten. These receptors are not linked to any known antigen. Study findings and constraints: In CD3G-deficient patients, conventional CD4+ T cells were enriched for hydrophobic CDR3 residues at positions 6 and 7.

Sequenced sample: conventional CD4+ T cells sorted from blood. The receptors shown here come from a person in their twenties or thirties with CD3G deficiency.

The chain couples TRBV28 to TRBJ1-5; no reliable D call. Germline assignment: CDR1 MDHEN and CDR2 SYDVKM. Deletions cut 5 bases from V and 3 bases from J, with 14 bases between. This CDR3 spans 15 amino acids. CDR3 sequence reads: CASSPGRRYNQPQHF. The CDR3 DNA sequence: TGTGCCAGCAGTCCGGGCCGCAGGTACAATCAGCCCCAGCATTTT.

The J gene is TRBJ1-2, the V gene TRBV10-3, with D perhaps matching TRBD1 (5 bases). Germline V gives CDR1 ENHRY, CDR2 SYGVKD. CDR3 length: 12 residues. Deletions cut 10 bases from V and 6 bases from J, with 15 bases between. The chain's CDR3 is CATYTRVHGYTF. DNA for the CDR3: TGTGCCACGTATACCAGGGTTCATGGCTACACCTTC.

The chain couples TRBV6-1 to TRBJ1-2, with TRBD1 as a possible D gene (6 bases). This CDR3 contains 14 residues. Between the trimmed V and J ends, which lost 7 bases and 6 bases, there was a span of 18 bases. The germline CDR1 and CDR2 sequences are MNHNS and SASEGT. The CDR3 coding sequence is TGTGCCAGCAACCGAGGGGGGGCGGGTCATGGCTACACCTTC. Encoded protein: CASNRGGAGHGYTF.

The chain is built from TRBV5-1 and TRBJ1-1; D not certain. Trimming cost V 4 bases and J 0 bases, with 10 bases left between them. Germline lookup yields CDR1 SGHRS and CDR2 YFSETQ. This CDR3 has 14 residues. The CDR3 region has the DNA TGCGCCAGCAGCAGGCTGACACTGAACACTGAAGCTTTCTTT. As protein: CASSRLTLNTEAFF. The variable domain in full, with the rest retrieved from reference TRBV5-1 and TRBJ1-1, is KAGVTQTPRYLIKTRGQQVTLSCSPISGHRSVSWYQQTPGQGLQFLFEYFSETQRNKGNFPGRFSGRQFSNSRSEMNVSTLELGDSALYLCASSRLTLNTEAFFGQGTRLTVV.

This clone was observed a single time. This sequence joins TRBV9 and TRBJ1-4; 7 nucleotides agree with TRBD1. From germline, CDR1 is SGDLS and CDR2 YYNGEE. CDR3 length: 15 residues. Trimming removed 0 bases from V and 7 bases from J; junction bases left unmatched: 6. CDR3 residues: CASSVGTGNLEKLFF. As DNA, the CDR3 is TGTGCCAGCAGCGTAGGGACAGGCAACCTTGAAAAACTGTTTTTT.

This rearrangement joins TRBV10-2 to TRBJ1-1, with unresolved D. V was trimmed by 0 bases and J by 7 bases, leaving 12 bases between them. In germline, CDR1 is WSHSY, CDR2 SAAADI. This CDR3 contains 14 residues. CDR3 coding DNA: TGCGCCAGCAGTGAGTCGAGGTTTCAAAGTGAAGCTTTCTTT. It encodes CASSESRFQSEAFF.

The V and J genes are TRBV6-1 and TRBJ2-7, with 8 bases matching TRBD1. Germline V lookup: CDR1 MNHNS, CDR2 SASEGT. The CDR3 runs to 16 residues. With V trimmed by 0 bases and J by 3 bases, 7 bases remained unmatched. The CDR3 loop reads CASSEASRGQGYEQYF. CDR3 coding DNA: TGTGCCAGCAGTGAAGCAAGCAGGGGGCAGGGCTACGAGCAGTACTTC.

The V gene is TRBV7-2, the J gene TRBJ2-7; 7 bases line up with TRBD2. CDR3 length: 13 amino acids. The V segment lost 5 bases and the J segment 7 bases; nucleotides outside the gene matches: 8. The germline V gene encodes CDR1 SGHTA and CDR2 FQGNSA. CDR3 residues: CASSKDWGGEQYF. CDR3 DNA: TGTGCCAGCAGCAAGGACTGGGGAGGGGAGCAGTACTTC. Based on the CDR3 plus reference TRBV7-2 and TRBJ2-7, the full variable domain is GAGVSQSPSNKVTEKGKDVELRCDPISGHTALYWYRQSLGQGLEFLIYFQGNSAPDKSGLPSDRFSAERTGGSVSTLTIQRTQQEDSAVYLCASSKDWGGEQYFGPGTRLTVT.

The rearrangement uses TRBV7-2 and TRBJ2-7; 8 bases line up with TRBD1. The CDR3 covers 15 residues. The junction had 18 bases not matched to a gene; V was cut back by 11 bases and J by 6 bases. The germline CDR1 and CDR2 sequences are SGHTA and FQGNSA. The CDR3 loop reads CASSPGGGLTGEQYF. DNA for the CDR3: TGTGCCTCCAGCCCAGGGGGCGGGCTAACAGGCGAGCAGTACTTC.

The chain is built from TRBV5-1 and TRBJ1-6; 7 nucleotides align to TRBD1. Losses at the gene ends were 4 bases for V and 8 bases for J; bases not matched to a gene: 6. Germline V gene data show CDR1 as SGHRS and CDR2 as YFSETQ. The CDR3 sequence is 14 residues long. The CDR3 DNA reads as TGCGCCAGCAGCCTGAGGGGGCTTGATTCACCCCTCCACTTT. This sequence encodes CASSLRGLDSPLHF.

This rearrangement joins TRBV28 to TRBJ1-2, with 7 positions matching TRBD1. The CDR3 consists of 12 residues. With 6 bases clipped from V and 4 bases from J, the junction kept 2 bases outside the gene matches. From germline, CDR1 is MDHEN and CDR2 SYDVKM. CDR3 region: CASRTGFYGYTF. CDR3 in DNA: TGTGCCAGCAGGACAGGGTTCTATGGCTACACCTTC.

This clone turned up a few times. J is TRBJ1-2 and V is TRBV6-6; D is unclear. Per the germline V gene, CDR1 is MNHNY and CDR2 is SVGAGI (reference sequence). Between the trimmed V and J ends, which lost 2 bases and 6 bases, there was a span of 10 bases. The CDR3 sequence is 13 residues long. As DNA, the CDR3 is TGTGCCAGCAGTTACCAGGACTCAAATGGCTACACCTTC. It codes for CASSYQDSNGYTF.

The chain recombines TRBV7-9 with TRBJ1-4, with TRBD1 matching over 8 bases. Germline values: CDR1 SEHNR, CDR2 FQNEAQ (reference sequence). CDR3 length: 14 amino acids. Trimming removed 5 bases from V and 9 bases from J; junction bases left unmatched: 8. CDR3 residues: CASSADREPKKLFF. The DNA for the CDR3 is TGTGCCAGCAGCGCGGACAGGGAGCCGAAAAAACTGTTTTTT.

J is TRBJ1-2 and V is TRBV6-1; D gene uncertain. Germline V lookup: CDR1 MNHNS, CDR2 SASEGT. This CDR3 has 13 amino acids. With 5 bases removed from V and 3 bases from J, the gap between germline ends came to 10 bases. CDR3 amino acids: CASSLRSYYGYTF. DNA for the CDR3: TGTGCCAGCAGTCTGAGAAGTTACTATGGCTACACCTTC.

This chain joins TRBV7-8 and TRBJ2-5; 9 nucleotides agree with TRBD1. Germline V gives CDR1 SGHVS, CDR2 FQNEAQ. The CDR3 has 15 amino acids. V trimming: 4 bases; J trimming: 2 bases; junction bases outside the gene matches: 5. In DNA, the CDR3 is TGTGCCAGCAGCTCGGGACAGGGAGGGCAAGAGACCCAGTACTTC. This sequence encodes CASSSGQGGQETQYF.

The chain has TRBV4-1 and TRBJ1-3; 7 bases are shared with TRBD1. This CDR3 comprises 20 residues. Germline V gene data show CDR1 as MGHRA and CDR2 as YSYEKL. Trimming took 0 bases from V and 0 from J; bases not matched to a gene: 14. The CDR3 sequence: CASSQEEGTIRGISGNTIYF. The CDR3, as DNA: TGCGCCAGCAGCCAAGAGGAGGGGACGATCAGGGGGATCTCTGGAAACACCATATATTTT.

The chain combines TRBV7-9 with TRBJ2-6; TRBD1 might be the D (5 bases). The V gene lost 7 bases and the J gene lost 4 bases, with 23 bases spanning the gap. The CDR3 loop spans 18 amino acids. The germline V gene has CDR1 SEHNR and CDR2 FQNEAQ (reference sequence). Here the CDR3 reads CASMGSGRARTGANVLTF. The CDR3, as DNA: TGTGCCAGCATGGGGTCCGGCAGGGCACGGACAGGGGCCAACGTCCTGACTTTC.

The gene calls are TRBV6-1 and TRBJ1-2, with unresolved D. Germline CDR1 MNHNS, CDR2 SASEGT. Trimming shortened V by 2 bases and J by 8 bases, and 12 bases separated the two germline ends. The CDR3 contains 13 residues. The DNA for the CDR3 is TGTGCCAGCAGTGAAAGCCCTGCCGGAGGCTACACCTTC. Its translation: CASSESPAGGYTF.

The genes are TRBV6-1 and TRBJ1-1; D gene uncertain. The CDR3 contains 14 residues. With 5 bases removed from V and 0 bases from J, the gap between germline ends came to 10 bases. Germline V gene data show CDR1 as MNHNS and CDR2 as SASEGT. The CDR3 DNA is TGTGCCAGCAGTCTTGGGCCCTTGAACACTGAAGCTTTCTTT. Its protein is CASSLGPLNTEAFF.

This chain uses TRBV5-1 with TRBJ1-2; D remains ambiguous. The CDR3 is 13 amino acids. Per germline, CDR1 SGHRS and CDR2 YFSETQ. Deletions cut 2 bases from V and 4 bases from J, with 9 bases between. The CDR3 protein is CASSFGKGYGYTF. CDR3 coding DNA: TGCGCCAGCAGCTTTGGAAAGGGCTATGGCTACACCTTC.

The chain links TRBV28 to TRBJ1-6; a possible D gene is TRBD1 (5 bases). In germline, CDR1 is MDHEN, CDR2 SYDVKM. The CDR3 is 15 amino acids. Trimming left V 3 bases short and J 0 bases short, with 6 bases between. The CDR3 is CASSFDSSYNSPLHF. CDR3 coding DNA: TGTGCCAGCAGTTTCGACAGCTCCTATAATTCACCCCTCCACTTT.

V and J are TRBV28 and TRBJ1-1; weak D call: TRBD1 (5 bases). Germline V gives CDR1 MDHEN, CDR2 SYDVKM. The CDR3 has 13 residues. Trimming shortened V by 5 bases and J by 10 bases, and 17 bases separated the two germline ends. CDR3 in amino acids: CASSARVWGRAFF. CDR3 coding DNA: TGTGCCAGCAGTGCGCGGGTCTGGGGACGAGCTTTCTTT. Full variable domain (missing parts from reference TRBV28 and TRBJ1-1): DVKVTQSSRYLVKRTGEKVFLECVQDMDHENMFWYRQDPGLGLRLIYFSYDVKMKEKGDIPEGYSVSREKKERFSLILESASTNQTSMYLCASSARVWGRAFFGQGTRLTVV.

The rearrangement links TRBV18 to TRBJ2-5; unclear D gene. The CDR3 contains 13 residues. V dropped 2 bases and J dropped 5 bases, with 9 bases sitting between them. Germline loops: CDR1 KGHSH, CDR2 LQKENI. DNA for the CDR3: TGTGCCAGCTCACCAATCGTCGGGGAGACCCAGTACTTC. It codes for CASSPIVGETQYF.